This TCR beta chain originates from a study of blood T cell repertoires in COVID-19. Authors' data handling: Reference gene primers were amplified, and this amplification served to estimate nucleated cell counts. TCRdb's table, derived via immunoSEQ multiplex PCR, lists solely in-frame clones and lacks some. D and trimming were read from the DNA, whereas the V and J calls and clone size are those reported in that table. Of about 210,000 clones listed, around four fifths are singletons. Looked up from germline, CDR1 is SEHNR and CDR2 is FQNEAQ (reference sequence). V lost 6 bases and J lost 5; bases outside the gene matches: 7. The CDR3 runs 14 residues.

The receptor's source is a woman between 45 and 60 years old with acute or convalescent COVID-19. The chain is built from TRBV7-9 and TRBJ2-7, with 10 bases identical to TRBD1. Sequencing used peripheral blood. The CDR3, as DNA: TGTGCCAGCAGATCCGGGACAGGGGATGACGAGCAGTACTTC. Translating gives CASRSGTGDDEQYF.